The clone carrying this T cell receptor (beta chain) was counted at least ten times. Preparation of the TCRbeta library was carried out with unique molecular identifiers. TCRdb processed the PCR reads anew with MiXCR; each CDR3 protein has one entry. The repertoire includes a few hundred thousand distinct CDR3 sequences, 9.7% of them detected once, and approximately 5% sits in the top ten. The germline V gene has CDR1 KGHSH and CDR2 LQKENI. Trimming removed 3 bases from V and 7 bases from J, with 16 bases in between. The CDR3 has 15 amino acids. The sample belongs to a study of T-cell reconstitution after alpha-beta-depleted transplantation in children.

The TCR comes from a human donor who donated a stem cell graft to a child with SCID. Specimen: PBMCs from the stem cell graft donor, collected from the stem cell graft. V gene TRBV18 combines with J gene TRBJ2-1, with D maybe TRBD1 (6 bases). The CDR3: CASSPLQGFGNEQFF. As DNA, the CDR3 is TGTGCCAGCTCACCCCTACAGGGATTTGGAAATGAGCAGTTCTTC.